Sequencing of this TCR beta chain was carried out in a study of blood T cell repertoires in COVID-19. In the study overall: The cDNA or gDNA used as material had been derived from T cells, B-cell-depleted T cells, or PBMCs.

From germline, CDR1 is SGHNT and CDR2 YYREEE (reference sequence). Trimming cost V 0 bases and J 4 bases; bases outside gene matches: 4. This CDR3 is 15 amino acids long. Under the authors' procedure: The authors estimated nucleated cell counts from reference gene primer amplification. Libraries were prepared by immunoSEQ multiplex PCR; TCRdb keeps only in-frame clonotypes and omits some of them. V and J calls plus clone size are reproduced from that table; the DNA served to infer D and trimming. The repertoire holds 350,000 to 400,000 clones, with roughly 90% as singletons. Seattle's cohort entered during active infection and was followed longitudinally.

Sequenced input: peripheral blood. The sequence was collected from a woman aged 30 to 39 with COVID-19, enrolled during active disease. The rearrangement uses TRBV5-4 and TRBJ1-3, with TRBD1 identical over 7 bases. CDR3 DNA sequence: TGTGCCAGCAGCTTGGGCACAGGGGTAGGAAACACCATATATTTT. It specifies CASSLGTGVGNTIYF.